One sample yielded the 14 T cell receptor beta chains listed below, sequenced in a study of blood T cell repertoires in COVID-19. Clones were sequenced by immunoSEQ multiplex PCR, and TCRdb holds only the in-frame ones, with some missing. The profile shows more than 300,000 clones, nearly 90% of them singletons. Sequences were obtained from peripheral blood. These receptors were collected from a woman in her forties with COVID-19, enrolled during active disease.

The rearrangement links TRBV9 to TRBJ1-5; 8 bases align to TRBD1. This CDR3 spans 15 amino acids. Germline CDR1 and CDR2: SGDLS and YYNGEE. V trimming: 3 bases; J trimming: 5 bases; junction bases outside the gene matches: 7. The CDR3: CASSADGQGDQPQHF. CDR3 DNA: TGTGCCAGCAGCGCGGACGGACAGGGAGATCAGCCCCAGCATTTT.

J is TRBJ2-2 and V is TRBV5-4, with 10 nucleotides matching TRBD2. This CDR3 contains 16 residues. Germline-derived CDR1 and CDR2 are SGHNT and YYREEE (reference sequence). V shed 4 bases, J shed 7 bases, and the junction held 10 bases outside the gene matches. The CDR3 nucleotides are TGTGCCAGCAGCACCCGGACTAGCGGCGCCGGCGGGGAGCTGTTTTTT. Residues: CASSTRTSGAGGELFF.

This chain links TRBV7-3 with TRBJ1-4; TRBD1 matches 7 bases. V trimming: 6 bases; J trimming: 2 bases; junction bases outside the gene matches: 3. The CDR3 loop spans 14 amino acids. CDR1 is SGHTA, CDR2 FQGTGA, per germline. CDR3 residues: CASRPGGTNEKLFF. CDR3 bases: TGTGCCAGCAGACCAGGGGGGACTAATGAAAAACTGTTTTTT.

The CDR3 spells CASSLFSGNSYNEQFF. The CDR3 DNA sequence: TGTGCCAGCAGTTTATTCAGCGGGAACTCCTACAATGAGCAGTTCTTC. This chain uses TRBV27 with TRBJ2-1; 7 bases match TRBD2. The trim removed 1 base at V and 0 bases at J, leaving 3 bases unmatched. Looked up from germline, CDR1 is MNHEY and CDR2 is SMNVEV (reference sequence). The CDR3 contains 16 residues.

The rearrangement links TRBV5-5 to TRBJ1-6; TRBD1 might be the D (6 bases). Trimming pared 4 bases from V and 10 bases from J, leaving 12 bases between. This CDR3 has 13 amino acids. In germline, CDR1 is SGHKS, CDR2 YYEKEE (reference sequence). In DNA form, the CDR3 reads TGTGCCAGCAGCCGGGCAGGGGAATCACCCCTCCACTTT. This gives the protein CASSRAGESPLHF.

This clone is a singleton in its sample. CDR3 coding DNA: TGTGCCAGCAGTACTCGGACAGGGTGGACAGATACGCAGTATTTT. Protein: CASSTRTGWTDTQYF. The V and J genes are TRBV28 and TRBJ2-3, with 8 positions matching TRBD1. The junction had 7 bases not matched to a gene; V was cut back by 5 bases and J by 3 bases. The CDR3 sequence is 15 residues long. Germline loops: CDR1 MDHEN, CDR2 SYDVKM.

In this sample, this clone turned up once. The V gene is TRBV9, the J gene TRBJ1-1, with D uncertain. The CDR3 loop spans 13 amino acids. Germline CDR1 is SGDLS and CDR2 is YYNGEE. Trimming stripped 4 bases from V and 4 bases from J, with 11 bases between. The CDR3: CASSPPWSTEAFF. The CDR3, as DNA: TGTGCCAGCAGCCCCCCATGGAGCACTGAAGCTTTCTTT.

This clone has a single count. This rearrangement joins TRBV19 to TRBJ1-5; maybe TRBD1 (5 bases). The CDR3 sequence is 17 residues long. The germline CDR1 and CDR2 sequences are LNHDA and SQIVND (reference sequence). Trimming pared 0 bases from V and 2 bases from J, leaving 14 bases between. The CDR3 region is CASSIDLGGDGNQPQHF. The CDR3 DNA sequence: TGTGCCAGTAGTATAGATTTGGGGGGAGACGGCAATCAGCCCCAGCATTTT.

In this sample, this clone turned up once. This chain joins TRBV5-1 and TRBJ2-3; TRBD2 is a possible D gene (6 bases). The length of the CDR3 is 15 residues. CDR1 SGHRS and CDR2 YFSETQ come from the germline V gene. V was cut by 4 bases and J by 2 bases, with 14 bases left in between. The CDR3 reads CASSPGSGYTDTQYF. For the CDR3, the DNA is TGCGCCAGCAGCCCCGGGAGCGGGTACACAGATACGCAGTATTTT.

The rearrangement joins TRBV10-1 to TRBJ2-3; maybe TRBD2 (6 bases). V was cut by 3 bases and J by 4 bases, with 14 bases left in between. In germline, CDR1 is WNHNN, CDR2 SYGVQD (reference sequence). The CDR3 is 15 amino acids. The CDR3, as DNA: TGCGCCAGCAGTGACGGGAGTTCGGGCCCAGATACGCAGTATTTT. Translation gives CASSDGSSGPDTQYF.

The rearrangement joins TRBV19 to TRBJ2-5; maybe TRBD1 (6 bases). V gave up 5 bases and J gave up 5 bases, with 12 bases separating them. Germline V gene data show CDR1 as LNHDA and CDR2 as SQIVND (reference sequence). The CDR3 is 13 residues long. In DNA, the CDR3 is TGTGCCAGTAGTGAACAGGGAAGGGAGACCCAGTACTTC. It encodes CASSEQGRETQYF.

This chain joins TRBV6-5 and TRBJ1-1; 10 bases fit TRBD1. This CDR3 comprises 14 residues. The J segment lost 7 bases and the V segment lost 2 bases, leaving 4 bases of the junction unmatched. In germline, CDR1 is MNHEY, CDR2 SVGAGI. CDR3 DNA sequence: TGTGCCAGCAGTTACCGGGACAGGGGAATTGAAGCTTTCTTT. It codes for CASSYRDRGIEAFF.

This rearrangement joins TRBV19 to TRBJ1-4, with 10 bases identical to TRBD1. Trimming removed 4 bases from V and 8 bases from J; junction bases left unmatched: 7. Looked up from germline, CDR1 is LNHDA and CDR2 is SQIVND (reference sequence). CDR3 size: 15 residues. For the CDR3, the DNA is TGTGCCAGTAGTACATTCGGGACAGGGGCGGAAAAACTGTTTTTT. It specifies CASSTFGTGAEKLFF. Variable domain in full (rest from reference TRBV19 and TRBJ1-4): DGGITQSPKYLFRKEGQNVTLSCEQNLNHDAMYWYRQDPGQGLRLIYYSQIVNDFQKGDIAEGYSVSREKKESFPLTVTSAQKNPTAFYLCASSTFGTGAEKLFFGSGTQLSVL.

This chain links TRBV18 with TRBJ1-1; TRBD1 agrees at 9 bases. The V and J ends lost 6 bases and 4 bases, in that order; junction bases with no gene match: 12. Germline V CDR1 and CDR2: KGHSH, LQKENI. CDR3 length equals 16 residues. This CDR3 is CASSLGTGIQSTEAFF. In nucleotides, the CDR3 is TGTGCCAGCTCCCTCGGGACAGGGATACAGAGCACTGAAGCTTTCTTT.